This TCR beta chain appears in the sequencing data of a study of blood T cell repertoires in COVID-19. Study context: The samples span acute and convalescent COVID-19 from the United States, Italy and Spain. PBMCs, B-cell-depleted T cells, or T cells provided the cDNA or gDNA that made up the material.

The length of the CDR3 is 18 residues. From germline, CDR1 is SGHVS and CDR2 FQNEAQ. Trimming took 6 bases from V and 5 from J, leaving 26 bases between them. This clone was seen a few times. Seattle enrolled patients during active infection and tracked them longitudinally. Only in-frame clones appear in the TCRdb table, and some are missing; sequencing was by immunoSEQ multiplex PCR. The table shows some 180,000 clones, with more than 75% occurring only once. The sample comprised peripheral blood. This TCR came from a woman aged 55-70 years with COVID-19, enrolled during active disease. V and J are TRBV7-8 and TRBJ2-1; TRBD1 is a possible D gene (7 bases). The CDR3 DNA reads TGTGCCAGCAGTCCTAAACTGGGACTGACCAGGGGGAACAATGAGCAGTTCTTC. It is translated as CASSPKLGLTRGNNEQFF.